The source of this TCR beta chain is a study of beta chain features in type 1 diabetes. A single heparinised draw of approximately 0.12 L on average was taken per donor. Study observations and caveats: Unsettled here was the matter of whether HLA type influences TCRB rearrangement. Shortening that was moderate but significant affected the TCRB CDR3s of Type 1 diabetes patients in all four CD4+ subsets. Reduced insertions and increased deletions marked VDJ junctions in type 1 diabetes patients.

Trimming removed 7 bases from V and 3 bases from J; junction bases left unmatched: 9. This CDR3 has 15 residues. Germline CDR1 is LNHDA and CDR2 is SQIVND (reference sequence). Of note for this clone: Its cognate antigen is unknown.

cDNA synthesis used the whole RNA isolate, giving expressed TCRB sequences. TCRdb's table, derived via immunoSEQ multiplex PCR, lists solely in-frame clones and lacks some. Of hundreds of thousands of clones in the sample, over 11% are singletons; the top ten hold 0.04%. The J gene is TRBJ1-2, the V gene TRBV19; 9 bases fit TRBD1. The clonotype comes from a man aged 18 to 30 with type 1 diabetes. The sequenced sample was naive CD4+ T cells from blood. CDR3 amino acids: CASNPGTGKDYGYTF. CDR3 nucleotide sequence: TGTGCCAGTAACCCCGGGACAGGGAAGGACTATGGCTACACCTTC.